This T cell receptor beta chain is drawn from a study of OX40 agonist ivuxolimab in advanced cancers. CDR1 and CDR2 (germline): SGHRS, YFSETQ. The V end was cut by 0 bases, the J end by 6 bases, with 15 bases between. The CDR3 consists of 15 residues. TCRdb keeps only in-frame clones here, not all; method: immunoSEQ multiplex PCR. The repertoire has 81,000 or so clones, roughly 91% of them found once; the top ten carry about 0.52%. Patients with autoimmune history or systemic immunosuppression were excluded. The input for sequencing was CD4+ or CD8+ T cells sorted from blood, taken in a trial of the OX40 agonist ivuxolimab. The chain recombines TRBV5-1 with TRBJ1-2, with a tentative D call TRBD1 (6 bases). This sequence was found in an adult with an advanced solid tumor such as melanoma, head and neck, liver or kidney cancer. CDR3 residues: CASSLEGTIFDGYTF. CDR3 coding DNA: TGCGCCAGCAGCTTGGAAGGGACAATCTTCGATGGCTACACCTTC.